The 8 T cell receptor beta chains reported below all come from one sample, sequenced in a study of cytomegalovirus exposure and HLA in healthy donors. Primers: 60 Vbeta forward and 13 Jbeta reverse. Sequencing was performed with immunoSEQ multiplex PCR; in TCRdb, only in-frame clones are kept and a portion is missing. There are approximately 160,000 clones in the sample; approximately 81% occur only once, and approximately 1.6% lies in the top ten. Sequencing input: PBMCs. These receptors were taken from a male donor in good health and CMV-seronegative.

The chain couples TRBV11-3 to TRBJ2-2; 9 positions match TRBD1. Trimming cost V 5 bases and J 7 bases; bases outside gene matches: 8. Per the germline V gene, CDR1 is SGHNT and CDR2 is YENEEA. There are 15 residues in the CDR3. The CDR3 spells CASSPGTGRRGELFF. CDR3 sequence (DNA): TGTGCCAGCAGCCCTGGGACAGGGAGGCGCGGGGAGCTGTTTTTT.

In DNA, the CDR3 is TGTGCCAGCAGCGGACGGACAGATATCAATGAGCAGTTCTTC. Protein sequence: CASSGRTDINEQFF. The chain recombines TRBV9 with TRBJ2-1; TRBD1 is a possible D gene (6 bases). Trimming left V 3 bases short and J 6 bases short, with 13 bases between. CDR3 size: 14 residues. Germline V lookup: CDR1 SGDLS, CDR2 YYNGEE.

This sequence joins TRBV28 and TRBJ1-4; possibly TRBD1 for D (5 bases). Germline CDR1 and CDR2: MDHEN and SYDVKM. The CDR3 runs to 14 residues. Trimming removed 3 bases from V and 5 bases from J, with 10 bases in between. CDR3 in amino acids: CASSLGQRNEKLFF. The DNA of the CDR3 is TGTGCCAGCAGTTTGGGGCAGAGGAATGAAAAACTGTTTTTT.

V gene TRBV27 combines with J gene TRBJ1-3; D is unresolved. The CDR3 contains 12 residues. CDR1 and CDR2 (germline): MNHEY, SMNVEV (reference sequence). V was clipped by 4 bases and J by 5 bases, with 6 bases between them. CDR3 residues: CASSWRRNTIYF. Here the CDR3 DNA reads TGTGCCAGCAGTTGGCGGAGAAACACCATATATTTT.

With regard to this clone: One junction end disagrees with the germline gene, perhaps due to a read error. This chain connects TRBV7-9 to TRBJ2-7; tentative D call: TRBD2 (5 bases). This CDR3 has 14 residues. From germline, CDR1 is SEHNR and CDR2 FQNEAQ (reference sequence). The CDR3 sequence is CSSSLPPRGYEQYF. The CDR3 DNA is TGTTCCAGCAGCCTCCCGCCCCGGGGCTACGAGCAGTACTTC.

The chain employs TRBV5-1 and TRBJ1-1; the D gene is possibly TRBD1 (6 bases). V dropped 2 bases and J dropped 4 bases, with 9 bases sitting between them. The CDR3 contains 13 residues. Germline lookup yields CDR1 SGHRS and CDR2 YFSETQ. DNA of the CDR3: TGCGCCAGCAGCTTTGACAGGTCCACTGAAGCTTTCTTT. Residues: CASSFDRSTEAFF.

The chain couples TRBV4-1 to TRBJ2-7, with 10 bases fitting TRBD2. The CDR3 spans 19 residues. Germline values: CDR1 MGHRA, CDR2 YSYEKL. After removal of 0 bases from V and 3 bases from J, the junction contained 14 bases not matched to a gene. CDR3 residues: CASSQDETSGHPGSYEQYF. As DNA, the CDR3 is TGCGCCAGCAGCCAAGATGAGACTAGCGGGCATCCAGGAAGCTACGAGCAGTACTTC.

DNA of the CDR3: TGCGCCAGCAGCTTGCAGGGGCTCTTTGGACAGAGCACAGATACGCAGTATTTT. Translating gives CASSLQGLFGQSTDTQYF. This rearrangement joins TRBV5-1 to TRBJ2-3, with a weak D call TRBD1 (6 bases). The germline V and J ends were trimmed by 1 base and 0 bases, with 18 bases remaining between them. The CDR3 loop spans 18 amino acids. CDR1 and CDR2 (germline): SGHRS, YFSETQ.